Listed here are 7 T cell receptor beta chains from one sample, sequenced in a study of blood T cell repertoires in COVID-19. Profiling relied on immunoSEQ multiplex PCR, and the TCRdb table lists in-frame clones only, not all of them. The table shows about 210,000 clones, with 65% to 90% occurring only once. The material sequenced was peripheral blood. The receptors stem from a man aged 50 to 60 with active or convalescent COVID-19.

In its sample, this clone was seen a few times. The chain is built from TRBV15 and TRBJ2-7, with unresolved D. The CDR3 is 13 amino acids. CDR1 is LNHNV, CDR2 YYDKDF, per germline (reference sequence). Trimming took 5 bases from V and 0 from J, leaving 8 bases between them. The CDR3 here is CATSLQYSYEQYF. CDR3 bases: TGTGCCACCAGCCTTCAGTACTCCTACGAGCAGTACTTC.

The genes are TRBV10-1 and TRBJ2-4, with 8 nucleotides matching TRBD1. V dropped 6 bases and J dropped 0; count of bases not matched to a gene: 4. In germline, CDR1 is WNHNN, CDR2 SYGVQD (reference sequence). CDR3 length equals 15 residues. The CDR3 loop reads CASRGDRLAKNIQYF. CDR3 nucleotide sequence: TGCGCCAGCAGAGGGGACAGGTTAGCCAAAAACATTCAGTACTTC.

The chain links TRBV6-6 to TRBJ2-3; TRBD2 matches 7 bases. V gave up 2 bases and J gave up 6 bases; unmatched junction bases: 11. This CDR3 contains 16 residues. The V gene's germline CDR1 is MNHNY and CDR2 SVGAGI (reference sequence). Written as DNA, the CDR3 is TGTGCCAGCAGTTACGGCCCTGGGGAGGGTAGCGATACGCAGTATTTT. The encoded protein is CASSYGPGEGSDTQYF.

This chain joins TRBV5-6 and TRBJ1-6, with 7 nucleotides matching TRBD1. Per germline, CDR1 SGHDT and CDR2 YYEEEE. This CDR3 region has 14 residues. J was trimmed by 7 bases and V by 2 bases; bases with no gene match: 3. This CDR3 reads CASSFQGVNSPLHF. The CDR3 DNA reads TGTGCCAGCAGCTTCCAGGGGGTGAATTCACCCCTCCACTTT.

The rearrangement uses TRBV9 and TRBJ2-5; 7 nucleotides line up with TRBD2. The germline CDR1 and CDR2 sequences are SGDLS and YYNGEE. This CDR3 contains 16 residues. The V and J ends lost 3 bases and 5 bases, in that order; junction bases with no gene match: 13. The CDR3 sequence is CASSAARGSPRETQYF. The CDR3 DNA is TGTGCCAGCAGCGCCGCGCGCGGGAGCCCCAGGGAGACCCAGTACTTC.

The chain recombines TRBV7-2 with TRBJ2-1, with D possibly matching TRBD2 (6 bases). This CDR3 has 14 amino acids. Germline V gives CDR1 SGHTA, CDR2 FQGNSA. The ends were cut back, 1 base at V and 15 bases at J, with 19 bases in the middle. CDR3 coding DNA: TGTGCCAGCAGCTTAGTGCCAATTTGGGAGGTCGGGTTCTTC. Residues: CASSLVPIWEVGFF. The whole variable domain, remainder taken from reference TRBV7-2 and TRBJ2-1, is GAGVSQSPSNKVTEKGKDVELRCDPISGHTALYWYRQSLGQGLEFLIYFQGNSAPDKSGLPSDRFSAERTGGSVSTLTIQRTQQEDSAVYLCASSLVPIWEVGFFGPGTRLTVL.

The chain recombines TRBV3-1 (or the pseudogene TRBV3-2) with TRBJ2-5, with D uncertain. V lost 7 bases and J 1 base, leaving 13 bases between the germline ends. Germline V gene data show CDR1 as LGHDT and CDR2 as YNNKEL (reference sequence). The CDR3 is 14 residues long. The CDR3 region is CASMARGPQETQYF. CDR3 sequence (DNA): TGTGCCAGCATGGCGCGTGGGCCCCAAGAGACCCAGTACTTC.